Below, 23 T cell receptor beta chains from the same sample are listed, as sequenced in a study of T cell changes during pregnancy in multiple sclerosis. The assay was immunoSEQ multiplex PCR, and TCRdb's table has in-frame clones only and misses some. The table lists tens of thousands of clones, roughly 93% of them singletons, with over 1.5% in the top ten. This specimen consisted of peripheral blood, obtained after pregnancy. These receptors all come from a female donor with multiple sclerosis, enrolled in a pregnancy study.

V usage is TRBV30 and J usage is TRBJ1-1, with TRBD1 matching 8 bases. Per the germline V gene, CDR1 is GTSNPN and CDR2 is SVGIG (reference sequence). The CDR3 totals 12 residues. The trim removed 2 bases at V and 8 bases at J, leaving 4 bases unmatched. The CDR3 DNA follows: TGTGCCTGGAGTCCCGGACAGGGAGAAGCTTTCTTT. This gives the protein CAWSPGQGEAFF.

This clone has more than one count but fewer than ten. This chain connects TRBV28 to TRBJ1-2; D ambiguous. Trimming cost V 3 bases and J 11 bases, with 16 bases left between them. From germline, CDR1 is MDHEN and CDR2 SYDVKM. This CDR3 comprises 13 residues. CDR3 DNA: TGTGCCAGCAGTTTCGCGGGTCCTATGCGTTACACCTTC. This encodes CASSFAGPMRYTF.

This chain uses TRBV5-4 with TRBJ2-7, with 9 bases lining up with TRBD2. CDR3 length: 14 residues. The germline V gene has CDR1 SGHNT and CDR2 YYREEE (reference sequence). V lost 3 bases, J lost 3 bases, and 4 bases stayed unmatched. As DNA, the CDR3 is TGTGCCAGCAGCTCCGCTAGCGGGATCTACGAGCAGTACTTC. It is translated as CASSSASGIYEQYF.

The chain recombines TRBV7-9 with TRBJ2-1, with TRBD2 matching 10 bases. V dropped 5 bases and J dropped 8; count of bases not matched to a gene: 9. The germline gives CDR1 SEHNR, CDR2 FQNEAQ (reference sequence). The CDR3 loop spans 15 amino acids. CDR3 sequence (DNA): TGTGCCAGCAGCACCCTAGCGGGAGCTGTATATGAGCAGTTCTTC. It codes for CASSTLAGAVYEQFF.

This chain joins TRBV5-1 and TRBJ1-5; D possibly corresponds to TRBD1 (5 bases). The ends were cut back, 4 bases at V and 1 base at J, with 12 bases in the middle. CDR1 SGHRS and CDR2 YFSETQ come from the germline V gene. There are 15 residues in the CDR3. The CDR3 here is CASSPVGGSNQPQHF. Written as DNA, the CDR3 is TGCGCCAGCAGCCCTGTGGGGGGAAGCAATCAGCCCCAGCATTTT.

The DNA of the CDR3 is TGTGCCATCAGTGCACCGGGAGGGCCGAACACCGGGGAGCTGTTTTTT. Amino acids: CAISAPGGPNTGELFF. The chain has TRBV10-3 and TRBJ2-2; 8 bases match TRBD2. From germline, CDR1 is ENHRY and CDR2 SYGVKD. The CDR3 consists of 16 residues. Trimming cost V 4 bases and J 0 bases; bases outside gene matches: 4.

Here the CDR3 DNA reads TGTGCCAGCAGCGCCGCCGGGACAGAGTACAATGAGCAGTTCTTC. It is translated as CASSAAGTEYNEQFF. This chain uses TRBV9 with TRBJ2-1, with 7 bases lining up with TRBD1. V was pared by 3 bases and J by 4 bases, with 7 bases of the junction left unmatched. This CDR3 has 15 amino acids. Germline lookup yields CDR1 SGDLS and CDR2 YYNGEE.

This clone was observed a single time. V usage is TRBV7-2 and J usage is TRBJ2-5, with 7 bases identical to TRBD2. CDR1 is SGHTA and CDR2 is FQGNSA in the germline V gene. Trimming removed 1 base from V and 4 bases from J; junction bases left unmatched: 9. There are 16 residues in the CDR3. The CDR3 DNA follows: TGTGCCAGCAGCTTAGGATGGGGGGGTCCTGGAGAGACCCAGTACTTC. Translation: CASSLGWGGPGETQYF.

The chain combines TRBV6-6 with TRBJ2-2; D might be TRBD1 (5 bases). V lost 5 bases to trimming and J lost 6 bases, with 13 bases between them. Germline V gene lookup returns CDR1 MNHNY and CDR2 SVGAGI (reference sequence). This CDR3 has 14 amino acids. CDR3 amino acids: CASSHRTGPGELFF. The CDR3 DNA sequence: TGTGCCAGCAGTCATCGCACAGGTCCCGGGGAGCTGTTTTTT.

The chain links TRBV7-9 to TRBJ1-2, with 8 bases matching TRBD1. Germline V gene data show CDR1 as SEHNR and CDR2 as FQNEAQ (reference sequence). The V segment lost 1 base and the J segment 6 bases; nucleotides outside the gene matches: 10. The CDR3 totals 16 residues. CDR3: CASSLVAGTGEHGYTF. In DNA, the CDR3 is TGTGCCAGCAGCTTAGTCGCAGGGACAGGTGAACATGGCTACACCTTC.

J is TRBJ2-5 and V is TRBV15; 7 bases map to TRBD1. Germline CDR1 reads LNHNV; CDR2 reads YYDKDF (reference sequence). The length of the CDR3 is 15 residues. Trimming took 5 bases from V and 1 from J; bases not matched to a gene: 7. The CDR3 spells CATSSPTGFQETQYF. The CDR3 bases are TGTGCCACCAGCTCCCCGACAGGGTTCCAAGAGACCCAGTACTTC.

The chain joins TRBV19 to TRBJ2-2; a possible D gene is TRBD1 (6 bases). CDR1 and CDR2 (germline): LNHDA, SQIVND (reference sequence). The CDR3 runs to 18 residues. Trimming took off 5 bases at V and 7 bases at J, with 26 bases between the two ends. CDR3 loop: CASSVVRQGSGGSGELFF. CDR3 DNA: TGTGCCAGTAGTGTCGTGCGGCAGGGGAGCGGTGGGAGCGGGGAGCTGTTTTTT. The whole variable domain, filled in from reference TRBV19 and TRBJ2-2, reads DGGITQSPKYLFRKEGQNVTLSCEQNLNHDAMYWYRQDPGQGLRLIYYSQIVNDFQKGDIAEGYSVSREKKESFPLTVTSAQKNPTAFYLCASSVVRQGSGGSGELFFGEGSRLTVL.

The gene calls are TRBV18 and TRBJ2-7, with 7 bases that match TRBD1. CDR1 is KGHSH, CDR2 LQKENI, per germline. Trimming removed 3 bases from V and 3 bases from J; junction bases left unmatched: 5. This CDR3 is 14 amino acids long. DNA for the CDR3: TGTGCCAGCTCACCGAGGGACAGCGTCTACGAGCAGTACTTC. Encoded protein: CASSPRDSVYEQYF.

V usage is TRBV15 and J usage is TRBJ2-3; D unclear. Trimming cost V 8 bases and J 3 bases, with 12 bases left between them. CDR1 and CDR2 from the germline V gene are LNHNV and YYDKDF (reference sequence). The length of the CDR3 is 13 residues. The chain's CDR3 is CATAGQSTDTQYF. Here the CDR3 DNA reads TGTGCCACCGCTGGGCAGTCGACAGATACGCAGTATTTT.

V and J are TRBV11-1 and TRBJ2-2; 15 bases align to TRBD2. CDR1 is SGHAT and CDR2 is FQDESV in the germline V gene (reference sequence). Trimming removed 3 bases from V and 4 bases from J; junction bases left unmatched: 6. This CDR3 region has 18 residues. The CDR3 DNA is TGTGCCAGCAGCTTGTGGACTAGCGGGAGGGGAGGCACCGGGGAGCTGTTTTTT. Translated: CASSLWTSGRGGTGELFF.

The chain employs TRBV18 and TRBJ2-4; D may be TRBD1 (5 bases). This CDR3 region has 14 residues. Germline CDR1 reads KGHSH; CDR2 reads LQKENI. V lost 6 bases to trimming and J lost 3 bases, with 12 bases between them. The CDR3 loop is CASSMTVGKNIQYF. The CDR3 DNA sequence: TGTGCCAGCTCCATGACAGTCGGCAAAAACATTCAGTACTTC.

This clone has only one observation. The CDR3, as DNA: TGCGCCAGCAGCCAAGACCCAGGGGGGAGCAATCAGCCCCAGCATTTT. The encoded protein is CASSQDPGGSNQPQHF. The chain is built from TRBV4-3 and TRBJ1-5; 7 bases are a match to TRBD1. Germline CDR1 reads LGHNA; CDR2 reads YSLEER. This CDR3 is built from 16 residues. J was trimmed by 1 base and V by 0 bases; bases with no gene match: 3.

V is TRBV23-1 and J is TRBJ1-5, with a possible D match to TRBD1 (5 bases). TRBV23-1 is an ORF for which the function is uncertain. With 6 bases removed from V and 2 bases from J, the gap between germline ends came to 23 bases. The CDR3 extends over 18 amino acids. This CDR3 is CASRRLPLGGRGNQPQHF. Here the CDR3 DNA reads TGCGCCAGCAGGCGTCTCCCATTGGGGGGACGGGGCAATCAGCCCCAGCATTTT.

A note on this clone: The junction shows a germline mismatch at one end, possibly a read error. The genes are TRBV7-7 and TRBJ2-3, with D possibly TRBD1 on 6 matching bases. There are 13 residues in the CDR3. Germline V gene sequence: CDR1 SSHAT, CDR2 FNYEAQ (reference sequence). CDR3 region: CASSVQGTDTQYF. The CDR3 DNA reads as TGTGCTAGCAGCGTGCAGGGGACAGATACGCAGTATTTT.

The chain combines TRBV19 with TRBJ1-5; no firm D call. The CDR3 runs to 13 residues. CDR1 is LNHDA and CDR2 is SQIVND in the germline V gene (reference sequence). Trimming pared 6 bases from V and 6 bases from J, leaving 12 bases between. The CDR3 region is CASSQTTFQPQHF. In DNA form, the CDR3 reads TGTGCCAGTAGCCAAACAACGTTTCAGCCCCAGCATTTT.

The rearrangement links TRBV19 to TRBJ1-5, with D unresolved. V lost 5 bases, J lost 6 bases, and 8 bases lay in between. The CDR3 is made up of 12 amino acids. CDR1 is LNHDA, CDR2 SQIVND, per germline (reference sequence). In DNA, the CDR3 is TGTGCCAGTAGTGTCCAGCGTCAGCCCCAGCATTTT. Translating it yields CASSVQRQPQHF.

The V and J genes are TRBV5-8 and TRBJ2-3, with D perhaps matching TRBD2 (6 bases). The CDR3 consists of 15 residues. Looked up from germline, CDR1 is SGHTS and CDR2 is YDEGEE. Trimming shortened V by 10 bases and J by 6 bases, and 24 bases separated the two germline ends. CDR3 residues: CAGRRKGLSSDTQYF. DNA for the CDR3: TGTGCCGGCCGGCGAAAGGGACTCAGTAGCGATACGCAGTATTTT.

The chain employs TRBV6-6 and TRBJ2-7; 10 nucleotides match TRBD2. CDR1 MNHNY and CDR2 SVGAGI come from the germline V gene (reference sequence). V shed 7 bases, J shed 2 bases, and the junction held 5 bases outside the gene matches. The CDR3 contains 14 residues. For the CDR3, the DNA is TGTGCCAGCACCGGACTAGCGGAGGCCTACGAGCAGTACTTC. Translation gives CASTGLAEAYEQYF.